This T cell receptor beta chain derives from a study of CD8+CD57+ T cells in acquired aplastic anemia. Regarding the study as a whole: Patients and controls turned out to have twenty-nine CD8+ CDR3 sequences in common.

This CDR3 comprises 14 residues. V was shortened by 3 bases and J by 3 bases, with 12 bases between the two germline ends. Genomic DNA constituted the template upon which TCR beta VDJ and CDR3 profiling was performed. TCRdb fed the reads into MiXCR, producing one record per CDR3 protein. The table has approximately 470,000 distinct CDR3 sequences, more than 25% seen once. Concerning this clonotype: No antigen is known for it.

It was patients with CD8+CD57+ cell expansion by flow cytometry who were chosen for sequencing. The sample comprised sorted CD4+, CD8+, or CD8+CD57+ T cells (not recorded which) from PBMCs. This rearrangement joins TRBV12-3 or TRBV12-4 to TRBJ2-7; D may be TRBD2 (6 bases). This TCR derives from a human donor with aplastic anemia. The CDR3 sequence is CASSFGGGDYEQYF. DNA of the CDR3: TGTGCCAGCAGTTTCGGGGGTGGCGACTACGAGCAGTACTTC.